This T cell receptor beta chain was profiled in a study of CD8 T cells in ankylosing spondylitis. Regarding the study as a whole: Characteristic, it appeared, of ankylosing spondylitis blood was a TCR beta motif of about eight highly homologous variants. Prior literature has documented some motif variants in synovial fluid and blood from reactive arthritis.

This clonotype was seen more than once but under ten times. Its antigen is undetermined. A single record per CDR3 protein comes from TCRdb applying MiXCR to the 5' RACE reads. The sample records under 950,000 distinct CDR3 sequences, around a fifth being singletons. Germline lookup yields CDR1 SQVTM and CDR2 ANQGSEA. The CDR3 is made up of 14 amino acids. J lost 5 bases, V lost 2 bases, and 5 bases had no gene match. The chain employs TRBV29-1 and TRBJ1-4, with 7 bases identical to TRBD1. The sequence derives from a male donor with ankylosing spondylitis. The source material was blood, either unsorted or a sorted T cell fraction (not recorded which). As DNA, the CDR3 is TGCAGCGTTGAACTGAGGGGGCGAAATGAAAAACTGTTTTTT. Translation: CSVELRGRNEKLFF.